This T cell receptor (beta chain) was captured by sequencing in a study of T cells in narcolepsy. Study context: Patients with NT1 or NT2 and healthy control donors were enrolled. Overall study results and limits: HCRT-specific and TRIB2-specific autoreactive clonotypes appeared among same-patient CSF and blood CD4+ clonotypes. Healthy controls reportedly lacked the autoreactive clonotypes serially found in patients' blood.

Of note for this clone: The antigen remains undetermined.

The CDR3 has 15 amino acids. V shed 0 bases and J 7 bases; nucleotides not matched to a gene: 3. CDR1 LGHNA and CDR2 YNFKEQ come from the germline V gene. Generated by immunoSEQ multiplex PCR, the TCRdb table keeps only in-frame clones and is missing some. The repertoire consists of 32,000 or so clones, with about four fifths occurring once and the leading ten covering over 0.9%. The chain combines TRBV4-2 with TRBJ1-2; 12 bases are shared with TRBD1. The sequence was obtained from a human donor with narcolepsy. Sample: CD45RA- memory CD4+ T cells from PBMCs. The CDR3 sequence is CASSQEGQGAGGYTF. CDR3 DNA: TGTGCCAGCAGCCAAGAGGGACAGGGGGCGGGTGGCTACACCTTC.